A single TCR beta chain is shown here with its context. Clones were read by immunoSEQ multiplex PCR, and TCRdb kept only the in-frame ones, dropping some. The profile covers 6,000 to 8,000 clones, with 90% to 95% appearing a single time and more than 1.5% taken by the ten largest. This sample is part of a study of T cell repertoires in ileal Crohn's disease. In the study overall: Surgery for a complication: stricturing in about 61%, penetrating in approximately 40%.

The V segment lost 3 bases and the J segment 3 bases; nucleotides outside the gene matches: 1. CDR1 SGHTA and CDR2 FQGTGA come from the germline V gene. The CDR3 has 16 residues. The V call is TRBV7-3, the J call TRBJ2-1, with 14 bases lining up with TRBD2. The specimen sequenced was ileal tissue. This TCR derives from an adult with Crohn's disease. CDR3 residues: CASSLTSGRVYNEQFF. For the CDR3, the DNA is TGTGCCAGCAGCTTGACTAGCGGGAGGGTCTACAATGAGCAGTTCTTC. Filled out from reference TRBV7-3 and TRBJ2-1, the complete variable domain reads GAGVSQTPSNKVTEKGKYVELRCDPISGHTALYWYRQSLGQGPEFLIYFQGTGAADDSGLPNDRFFAVRPEGSVSTLKIQRTERGDSAVYLCASSLTSGRVYNEQFFGPGTRLTVL.